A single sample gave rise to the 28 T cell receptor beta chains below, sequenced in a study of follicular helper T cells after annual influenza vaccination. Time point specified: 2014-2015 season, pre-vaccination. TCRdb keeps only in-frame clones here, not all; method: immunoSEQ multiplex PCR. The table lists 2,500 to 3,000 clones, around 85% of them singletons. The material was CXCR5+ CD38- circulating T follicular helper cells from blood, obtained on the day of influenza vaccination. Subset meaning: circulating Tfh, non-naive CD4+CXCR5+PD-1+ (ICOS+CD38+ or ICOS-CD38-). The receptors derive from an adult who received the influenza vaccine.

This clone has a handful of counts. CDR3 region: CASSFSGTSGLETQYF. The CDR3 coding sequence is TGTGCCAGCAGCTTTTCTGGGACTAGCGGGTTAGAGACCCAGTACTTC. This chain connects TRBV13 to TRBJ2-5; 12 positions agree with TRBD2. The germline gives CDR1 PRHDT, CDR2 FYEKMQ (reference sequence). This CDR3 has 16 amino acids. The J segment lost 4 bases and the V segment lost 3 bases, leaving 6 bases of the junction unmatched.

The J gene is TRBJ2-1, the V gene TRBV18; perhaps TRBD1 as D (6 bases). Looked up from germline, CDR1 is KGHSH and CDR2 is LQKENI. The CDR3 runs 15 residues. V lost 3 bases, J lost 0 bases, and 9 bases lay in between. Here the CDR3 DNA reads TGTGCCAGCTCACCCGGACAGTACTCCTACAATGAGCAGTTCTTC. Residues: CASSPGQYSYNEQFF.

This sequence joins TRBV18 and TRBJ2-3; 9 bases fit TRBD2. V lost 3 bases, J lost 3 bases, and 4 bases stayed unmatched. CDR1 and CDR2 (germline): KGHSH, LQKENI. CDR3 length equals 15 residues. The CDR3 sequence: CASSPSGGWTDTQYF. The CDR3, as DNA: TGTGCCAGCTCACCTAGCGGGGGATGGACAGATACGCAGTATTTT.

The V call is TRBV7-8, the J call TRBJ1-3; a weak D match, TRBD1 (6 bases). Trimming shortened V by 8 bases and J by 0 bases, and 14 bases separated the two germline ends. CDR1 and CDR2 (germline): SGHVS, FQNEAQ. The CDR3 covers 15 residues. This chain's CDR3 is CASGPGQHSGNTIYF. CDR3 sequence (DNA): TGTGCCAGCGGACCCGGACAGCACTCTGGAAACACCATATATTTT. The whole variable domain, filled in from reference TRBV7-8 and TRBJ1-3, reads GAGVSQSPRYKVAKRGQDVALRCDPISGHVSLFWYQQALGQGPEFLTYFQNEAQLDKSGLPSDRFFAERPEGSVSTLKIQRTQQEDSAVYLCASGPGQHSGNTIYFGEGSWLTVV.

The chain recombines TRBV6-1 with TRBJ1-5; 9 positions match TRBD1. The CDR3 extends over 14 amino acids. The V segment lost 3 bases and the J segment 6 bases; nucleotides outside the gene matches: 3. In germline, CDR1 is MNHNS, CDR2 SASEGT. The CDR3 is CASSEGQGSQPQHF. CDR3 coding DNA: TGTGCCAGCAGTGAGGGACAGGGCTCTCAGCCCCAGCATTTT.

The CDR3 DNA reads as TGTGCCAGCAGCGTAGCTATAGGTGCTTACACAGATACGCAGTATTTT. Encoded protein: CASSVAIGAYTDTQYF. V usage is TRBV9 and J usage is TRBJ2-3; the D is unclear. Germline V lookup: CDR1 SGDLS, CDR2 YYNGEE. Trimming stripped 0 bases from V and 2 bases from J, with 13 bases between. This CDR3 region has 16 residues.

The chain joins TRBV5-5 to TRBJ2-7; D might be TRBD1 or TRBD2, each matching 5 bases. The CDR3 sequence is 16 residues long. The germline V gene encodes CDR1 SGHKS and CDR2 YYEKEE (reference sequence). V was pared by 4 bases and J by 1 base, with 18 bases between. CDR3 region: CASSRTGTATSYEQYF. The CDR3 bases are TGTGCCAGCAGCAGGACCGGGACCGCGACATCCTACGAGCAGTACTTC.

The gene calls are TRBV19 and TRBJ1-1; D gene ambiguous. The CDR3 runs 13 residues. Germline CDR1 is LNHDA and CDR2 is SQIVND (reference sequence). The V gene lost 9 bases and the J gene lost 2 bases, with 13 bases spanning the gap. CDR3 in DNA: TGTGCCAGCAGCTTTTGGTCAAACACTGAAGCTTTCTTT. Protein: CASSFWSNTEAFF.

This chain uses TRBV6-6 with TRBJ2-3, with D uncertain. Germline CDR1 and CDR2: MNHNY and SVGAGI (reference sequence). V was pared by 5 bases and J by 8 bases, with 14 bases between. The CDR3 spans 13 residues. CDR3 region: CASSTIGTVTQYF. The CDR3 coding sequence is TGTGCCAGCAGTACGATAGGTACCGTTACGCAGTATTTT.

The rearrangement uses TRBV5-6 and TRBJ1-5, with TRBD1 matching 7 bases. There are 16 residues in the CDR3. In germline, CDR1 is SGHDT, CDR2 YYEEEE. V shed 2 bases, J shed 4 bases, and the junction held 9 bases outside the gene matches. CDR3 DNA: TGTGCCAGCAGCTTTTACAGGGGTACTATGAATCAGCCCCAGCATTTT. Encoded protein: CASSFYRGTMNQPQHF.

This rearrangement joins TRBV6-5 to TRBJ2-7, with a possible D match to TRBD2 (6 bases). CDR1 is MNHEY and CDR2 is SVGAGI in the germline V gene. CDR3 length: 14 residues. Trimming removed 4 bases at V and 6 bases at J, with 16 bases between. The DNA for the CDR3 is TGTGCCAGCAGTTGGGTAGCGGACCTCCGCGAGCAGTACTTC. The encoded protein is CASSWVADLREQYF.

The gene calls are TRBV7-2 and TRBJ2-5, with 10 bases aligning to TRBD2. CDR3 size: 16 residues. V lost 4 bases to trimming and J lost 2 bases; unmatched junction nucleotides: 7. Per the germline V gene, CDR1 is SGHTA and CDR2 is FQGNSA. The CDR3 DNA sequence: TGTGCCAGCAGCTCCTGGAGTAGCGGGGGGCAAGAGACCCAGTACTTC. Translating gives CASSSWSSGGQETQYF.

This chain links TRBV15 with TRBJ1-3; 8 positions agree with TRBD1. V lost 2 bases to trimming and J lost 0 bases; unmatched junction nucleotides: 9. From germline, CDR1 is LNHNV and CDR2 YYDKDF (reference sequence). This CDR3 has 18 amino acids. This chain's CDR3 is CATSRTGQGGFSGNTIYF. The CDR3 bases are TGTGCCACCAGCAGAACAGGACAGGGAGGCTTCTCTGGAAACACCATATATTTT.

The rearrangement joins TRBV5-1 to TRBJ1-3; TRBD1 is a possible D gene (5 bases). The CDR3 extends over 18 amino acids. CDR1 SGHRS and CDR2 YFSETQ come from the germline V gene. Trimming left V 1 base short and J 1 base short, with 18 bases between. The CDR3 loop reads CASSLRSGLEASGNTIYF. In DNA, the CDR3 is TGCGCCAGCAGCTTGCGGTCAGGGTTGGAGGCATCTGGAAACACCATATATTTT.

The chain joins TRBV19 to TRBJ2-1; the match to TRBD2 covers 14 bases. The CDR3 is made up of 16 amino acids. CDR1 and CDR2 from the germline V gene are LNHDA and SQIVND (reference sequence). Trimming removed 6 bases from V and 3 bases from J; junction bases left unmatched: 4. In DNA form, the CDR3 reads TGTGCCAGTAGGCCGGGGACTAGCGGGGGCTACAATGAGCAGTTCTTC. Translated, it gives CASRPGTSGGYNEQFF. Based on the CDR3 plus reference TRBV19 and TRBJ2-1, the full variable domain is DGGITQSPKYLFRKEGQNVTLSCEQNLNHDAMYWYRQDPGQGLRLIYYSQIVNDFQKGDIAEGYSVSREKKESFPLTVTSAQKNPTAFYLCASRPGTSGGYNEQFFGPGTRLTVL.

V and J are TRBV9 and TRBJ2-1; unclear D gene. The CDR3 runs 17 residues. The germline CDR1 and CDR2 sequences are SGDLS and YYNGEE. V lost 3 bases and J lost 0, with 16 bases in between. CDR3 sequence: CASSDDARWGSYNEQFF. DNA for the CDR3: TGTGCCAGCAGCGACGACGCACGCTGGGGCTCCTACAATGAGCAGTTCTTC.

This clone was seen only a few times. CDR3 loop: CAISEGVGSPLHF. CDR3 bases: TGTGCCATCAGTGAGGGGGTAGGGTCACCCCTCCACTTT. This rearrangement joins TRBV10-3 to TRBJ1-6; D is unclear. With 2 bases removed from V and 10 bases from J, the gap between germline ends came to 9 bases. Germline values: CDR1 ENHRY, CDR2 SYGVKD. The length of the CDR3 is 13 residues.

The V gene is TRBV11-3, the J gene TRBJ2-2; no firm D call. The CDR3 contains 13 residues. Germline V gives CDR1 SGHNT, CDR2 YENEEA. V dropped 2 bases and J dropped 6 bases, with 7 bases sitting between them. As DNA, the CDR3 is TGTGCCAGCAGCTTATATGATCCCGGGGAGCTGTTTTTT. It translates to CASSLYDPGELFF.

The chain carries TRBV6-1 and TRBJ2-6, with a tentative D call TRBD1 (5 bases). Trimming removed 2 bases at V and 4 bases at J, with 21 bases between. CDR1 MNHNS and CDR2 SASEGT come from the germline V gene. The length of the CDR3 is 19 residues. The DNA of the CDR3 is TGTGCCAGCAGTGAATTAGTAGGCAGGGCCGATCTAGGGGCCAACGTCCTGACTTTC. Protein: CASSELVGRADLGANVLTF.

CDR3 in amino acids: CATSRDMGHQETQYF. The CDR3 coding sequence is TGTGCCACCAGCAGAGATATGGGGCACCAAGAGACCCAGTACTTC. V and J are TRBV15 and TRBJ2-5; D possibly corresponds to TRBD1 (5 bases). Germline CDR1 LNHNV, CDR2 YYDKDF (reference sequence). The CDR3 consists of 15 residues. Trimming stripped 0 bases from V and 0 bases from J, with 8 bases between.

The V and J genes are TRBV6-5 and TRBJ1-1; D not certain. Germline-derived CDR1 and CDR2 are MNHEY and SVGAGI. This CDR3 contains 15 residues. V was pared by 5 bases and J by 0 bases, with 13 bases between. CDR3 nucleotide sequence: TGTGCCAGCAGTCTGACCCCCCTTATGAACACTGAAGCTTTCTTT. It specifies CASSLTPLMNTEAFF.

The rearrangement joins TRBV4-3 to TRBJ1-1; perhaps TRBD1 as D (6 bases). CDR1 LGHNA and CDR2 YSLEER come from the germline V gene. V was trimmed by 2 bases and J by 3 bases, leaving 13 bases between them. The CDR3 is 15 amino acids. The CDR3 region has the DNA TGCGCCAGCAGCCAAATTTACGGGGGCGACACTGAAGCTTTCTTT. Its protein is CASSQIYGGDTEAFF.

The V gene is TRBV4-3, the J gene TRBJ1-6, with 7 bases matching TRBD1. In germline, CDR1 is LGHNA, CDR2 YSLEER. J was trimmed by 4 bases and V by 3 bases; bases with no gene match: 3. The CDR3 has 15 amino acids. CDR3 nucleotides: TGCGCCAGCAGCCAGTCGACAGGGTATAATTCACCCCTCCACTTT. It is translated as CASSQSTGYNSPLHF.

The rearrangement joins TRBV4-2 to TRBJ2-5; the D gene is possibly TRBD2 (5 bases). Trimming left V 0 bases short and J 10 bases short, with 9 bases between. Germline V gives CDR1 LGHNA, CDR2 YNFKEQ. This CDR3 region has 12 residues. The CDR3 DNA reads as TGTGCCAGCAGCCAAGATCGGGATAGCCAGTACTTC. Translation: CASSQDRDSQYF.

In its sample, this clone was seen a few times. CDR3 nucleotides: TGTGCCAGCAGCCAAGGTACAGGCTGGGACTACGAGCAGTACTTC. Translation gives CASSQGTGWDYEQYF. This rearrangement joins TRBV4-2 to TRBJ2-7; D possibly corresponds to TRBD1 (5 bases). Germline-derived CDR1 and CDR2 are LGHNA and YNFKEQ. This CDR3 has 15 residues. Trimming cost V 1 base and J 3 bases, with 13 bases left between them.

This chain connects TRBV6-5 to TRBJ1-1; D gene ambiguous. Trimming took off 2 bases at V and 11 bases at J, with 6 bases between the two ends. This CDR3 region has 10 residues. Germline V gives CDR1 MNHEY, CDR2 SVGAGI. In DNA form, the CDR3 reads TGTGCCAGCAGTTACGTAGGGGCTTTCTTT. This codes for CASSYVGAFF.

CDR3 sequence reads: CASSLGGSGNTIYF. Written as DNA, the CDR3 is TGTGCCAGCAGCTTAGGGGGATCTGGAAACACCATATATTTT. The rearrangement uses TRBV7-2 and TRBJ1-3; D gene ambiguous. This CDR3 comprises 14 residues. Germline-derived CDR1 and CDR2 are SGHTA and FQGNSA. The ends were cut back, 1 base at V and 1 base at J, with 5 bases in the middle.

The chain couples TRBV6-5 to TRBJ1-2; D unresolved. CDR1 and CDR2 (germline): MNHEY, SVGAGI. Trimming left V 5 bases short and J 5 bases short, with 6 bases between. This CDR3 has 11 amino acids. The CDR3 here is CASSPGYGYTF. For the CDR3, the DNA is TGTGCCAGCAGTCCTGGGTATGGCTACACCTTC.